Below, 15 T cell receptor beta chains from the same sample are listed, as sequenced in a study of T cells in women clearing cervical HPV infection. Produced via immunoSEQ multiplex PCR; TCRdb's table is partial and in-frame only. In total, the table holds approximately 16,000 clones. Sequenced input: blood buffy coat. These receptor sequences come from a woman between 18 and 69 years old with a cervical HPV16 infection that either progressed to CIN3+ or cleared (not recorded which).

CDR3 DNA (partial): TGTGCCACCGCAAGCGGGACCGGGGAG. Translating gives CATASGTGE. The CDR3 in its entirety is CATASGTGELFF. V is TRBV18 and J is TRBJ2-2; weak D call: TRBD2 (6 bases). The read gets to within 3 residues of the CDR3 end, and the germline J gene fills in the rest. Germline values: CDR1 KGHSH, CDR2 LQKENI. Trimming pared 10 bases from V and 5 bases from J, leaving 11 bases between. The CDR3 totals 12 residues.

The sequenced part of the CDR3 DNA is TGTGCCAGCAGCTTGTATCAGGGGCTCGGTGGC. Translating it yields CASSLYQGLGG. The CDR3, in full, reads CASSLYQGLGGYTF. The V gene is TRBV5-4, the J gene TRBJ1-2, with D perhaps matching TRBD1 (6 bases). The read terminates 3 residues ahead of where the CDR3 ends, so the germline J gene completes it. The germline CDR1 and CDR2 sequences are SGHNT and YYREEE (reference sequence). This CDR3 is built from 14 residues. The V end lost 1 base, the J end lost 7 bases, and 14 bases lay between the germline ends.

A word on this clone: The read terminates 3 residues ahead of where the CDR3 ends, so the germline J gene completes it. V gene TRBV20-1 combines with J gene TRBJ1-2, with 7 nucleotides matching TRBD1. Per the germline V gene, CDR1 is DFQATT and CDR2 is SNEGSKA (reference sequence). This CDR3 spans 13 amino acids. Germline trimming cut 7 bases from V and 2 bases from J; bases unmatched to any gene: 7. CDR3 bases read: TGCAGTGTGAAAGACAGGGAGAACTATGGC. It codes for CSVKDRENYG. The full CDR3 is CSVKDRENYGYTF.

In the case of this clone: The read terminates 3 residues before the CDR3 end, so the remaining end is supplied by the germline J gene. This chain links TRBV28 with TRBJ2-7; D may be TRBD1 (6 bases). Trimming stripped 5 bases from V and 4 bases from J, with 18 bases between. In germline, CDR1 is MDHEN, CDR2 SYDVKM. The CDR3 totals 15 residues. The sequenced CDR3 bases are TGTGCCAGCAGTATCGGTCTTGGAAGGGGGTACGAG. It specifies CASSIGLGRGYE. The whole CDR3 protein is CASSIGLGRGYEQYF.

On this clone: The CDR3 extends 3 residues past the end of the read, so its final part is completed from the germline J gene. The rearrangement uses TRBV4-1 and TRBJ2-3; D is ambiguous. Per germline, CDR1 MGHRA and CDR2 YSYEKL. The CDR3 contains 11 residues. The CDR3 protein is CASSQERAQYF. The sequenced part of the CDR3 DNA is TGCGCCAGCAGCCAAGAAAGGGCG.

In the case of this clone: The read ends 3 residues shy of where the CDR3 ends; the end is completed using the germline J gene. This chain links TRBV10-2 with TRBJ2-7, with D tentatively TRBD2 (6 bases). In germline, CDR1 is WSHSY, CDR2 SAAADI. The CDR3 runs to 13 residues. Trimming stripped 6 bases from V and 0 bases from J, with 9 bases between. The CDR3 region is CASRIGGSYEQYF. Partial CDR3 DNA: TGCGCCAGCAGAATCGGGGGCTCCTACGAG.

For this clone: Read coverage stops 3 residues before the CDR3 terminus; the germline J gene supplies the remainder. The chain has TRBV2 and TRBJ1-4; D ambiguous. CDR3 length: 14 amino acids. Germline V gene data show CDR1 as SNHLY and CDR2 as FYNNEI. Trimming took 7 bases from V and 3 from J, leaving 12 bases between them. Incomplete CDR3 DNA: TGTGCCAGCAATCTGTACGGGTCTAATGAAAAA. It translates to CASNLYGSNEK. The whole CDR3 sequence reads CASNLYGSNEKLFF.

Worth noting for this clone: The read terminates 3 residues before the CDR3 end, so the remaining end is supplied by the germline J gene. V gene TRBV2 combines with J gene TRBJ1-1; 7 positions match TRBD1. Germline CDR1 is SNHLY and CDR2 is FYNNEI. This CDR3 is 13 amino acids long. The V gene end was trimmed by 5 bases and the J gene end by 2 bases; junction bases not matched to a gene: 2. The CDR3 loop reads CASSRDSNTEAFF. The sequenced part of the CDR3 DNA is TGTGCCAGCAGTAGGGACAGCAACACTGAA.

As for this clone: The CDR3 goes on 3 residues after the read ends, and that part is filled in from the germline J gene. The chain recombines TRBV6-2 or TRBV6-3 with TRBJ2-3, with D possibly being TRBD1 (5 bases). Between the trimmed V and J ends, which lost 2 bases and 6 bases, there was a span of 18 bases. This CDR3 is built from 16 residues. Germline V gene lookup returns CDR1 MNHEY and CDR2 SVGEGT. The sequenced CDR3 bases are TGTGCCAGCAGTTACCAGGGCGGAATACCTTGGGATACG. It translates to CASSYQGGIPWDT. The entire CDR3 is CASSYQGGIPWDTQYF.

A word on this clone: The read ends 3 residues early relative to the CDR3; the germline J gene fills the gap. This chain uses TRBV3-1 (or the pseudogene TRBV3-2) with TRBJ2-3, with D unclear. The CDR3 consists of 12 residues. CDR1 LGHDT and CDR2 YNNKEL come from the germline V gene (reference sequence). The sequenced part of the CDR3 DNA is TGTGCCAGCAGCCCCGGATCAGGTTCG. Amino acids: CASSPGSGS. The whole CDR3 sequence is CASSPGSGSQYF.

A remark on this clone: Read data end 3 residues before the CDR3 end; the end is taken from the germline J gene. The chain has TRBV2 and TRBJ2-3; the D is unclear. CDR3 size: 14 residues. Between the trimmed V and J ends, which lost 6 bases and 2 bases, there was a span of 12 bases. CDR1 is SNHLY and CDR2 is FYNNEI in the germline V gene. CDR3 sequence: CASRLVSPTDTQYF. CDR3 bases read: TGTGCCAGCAGGCTAGTGAGCCCCACAGATACG.

Details on this clone: The read ends 3 residues before the CDR3 terminus; that terminus is restored from the germline J gene. The V and J genes are TRBV6-1 and TRBJ1-1; 7 positions match TRBD1. CDR1 and CDR2 (germline): MNHNS, SASEGT. CDR3 length: 14 residues. V gave up 4 bases and J gave up 0 bases; unmatched junction bases: 2. CDR3 bases read: TGTGCCAGCAGTGCGACAGGGTTGAACACTGAA. Amino acids: CASSATGLNTE. The whole CDR3 is CASSATGLNTEAFF.

This clone is labeled medium-sized based on frequency. Read sequence stops 3 residues before the CDR3 end, and the germline J gene provides the missing end. The V and J genes are TRBV19 and TRBJ1-2, with D perhaps matching TRBD1 (6 bases). The germline V gene has CDR1 LNHDA and CDR2 SQIVND (reference sequence). This CDR3 has 15 amino acids. The ends were cut back, 6 bases at V and 4 bases at J, with 18 bases in the middle. The covered CDR3 bases are TGTGCCAGTAGCAAGGACAGAACCGCCCGCTATGGC. It encodes CASSKDRTARYG. Given in full, the CDR3 is CASSKDRTARYGYTF.

With respect to this clone: The sequence runs out 3 residues before the end of the CDR3; the remainder is reconstructed from the germline J gene. This chain joins TRBV7-7 and TRBJ2-1, with TRBD2 matching 9 bases. Germline V CDR1 and CDR2: SSHAT, FNYEAQ (reference sequence). J gave up 6 bases and V 1 base, and 4 bases lay outside the gene matches. The CDR3 is 15 amino acids. The CDR3 protein is CASSLEAGGSNEQFF. The part of the CDR3 DNA that was read is TGTGCCAGCAGCTTAGAAGCGGGGGGTTCCAATGAG.

Concerning this clone itself: The read falls 3 residues short of the CDR3 end, and the missing part is taken from the germline J gene. This chain links TRBV2 with TRBJ1-2; 9 bases are a match to TRBD1. Trimming cost V 9 bases and J 2 bases; bases outside gene matches: 7. The germline V gene has CDR1 SNHLY and CDR2 FYNNEI. The CDR3 extends over 14 amino acids. The CDR3 DNA, read in part, is TGTGCCAGTATCCGGGACAGGGAAAACTATGGC. Translation gives CASIRDRENYG. The whole CDR3 sequence reads CASIRDRENYGYTF.